These T cell receptor beta chains were read from a single sample in a study of cytomegalovirus exposure and HLA in healthy donors. Sequenced by immunoSEQ multiplex PCR; TCRdb stores in-frame clones only, minus some. The data hold more than 150,000 clones, with 65% to 85% observed a single time. The specimen was PBMCs. The source of these receptors is a girl aged 5-17 years in good health and CMV-seropositive. The CDR3 runs from the conserved cysteine through the conserved F or W. D genes are given only for firm matches. Size is stated for part of the rows, as once, few or many counts, or as a class when the clone is expanded.

.	TRBJ2-1	.	TRBV4-1	TGCGCCAGCAGCCAAAGCCCCGGGAGCCCCAATGAGCAGTTCTTC	CASSQSPGSPNEQFF
.	TRBJ1-3	few	TRBV4-2	TGTGCCAGCAGCCAAATACTAGCGGGAACTCTCGGAAACACCATATATTTT	CASSQILAGTLGNTIYF
TRBD2	TRBJ2-1	few	TRBV15	TGTGCCACCGACTGGGAGGGCCATGAGCAGTTCTTC	CATDWEGHEQFF
.	TRBJ1-1	few	TRBV18	TGTGCCAGCTCACCACCGCGGGAGAACACTGAAGCTTTCTTT	CASSPPRENTEAFF
.	TRBJ1-1	once	TRBV13	TGTGCCAGCAGCTTGGTGCGGGATTTGGAAGCTTTCTTT	CASSLVRDLEAFF
TRBD2	TRBJ2-7	.	TRBV28	TGTGCCAGCAGTTATCCGACGTCTACCCCGGGCGGGAGAGGCCACGAGCAGTACTTC	CASSYPTSTPGGRGHEQYF
TRBD1	TRBJ2-1	.	TRBV4-1	TGCGCCAGCAGCCAAGATGTGGGACAGGGCAATGAGCAGTTCTTC	CASSQDVGQGNEQFF
.	TRBJ2-2	once	TRBV2	TGTGCCAGCAGTGCGGACTATACCGGGGAGCTGTTTTTT	CASSADYTGELFF
.	TRBJ2-7	.	TRBV6-5	TGTGCCAGCAGTCGGGAGCTAGGGAATACGCACGAGCAGTACTTC	CASSRELGNTHEQYF
TRBD1	TRBJ2-7	few	TRBV5-6	TGTGCCAGCAGCATGAATGCCCCGGGGACAGCCGGGCAGTACTTC	CASSMNAPGTAGQYF
TRBD1	TRBJ2-1	few	TRBV6-5	TGTGCCAGCAGTTTCGTCGGACAGGGTAATGGTGAGCAGTTCTTC	CASSFVGQGNGEQFF
.	TRBJ2-2	.	TRBV19	TGTGCCAGTAGTATTCAGGGGACCGGGGAGCTGTTTTTT	CASSIQGTGELFF
.	TRBJ2-2	.	TRBV6-6	TGTGCCAGCAGCTCTCGTCCTCTTCCCGGGGAGCTGTTTTTT	CASSSRPLPGELFF
.	TRBJ2-3	.	TRBV21-1	TGTGCCAGCAGCAACCTTCACCCCGGGACAGGGGCGTCAGATACGCAGTATTTT	CASSNLHPGTGASDTQYF
TRBD2	TRBJ2-1	.	TRBV7-6	TGTGCCAGCAGCTACGGGACTAGCGGGGTCTACAATGAGCAGTTCTTC	CASSYGTSGVYNEQFF
TRBD2	TRBJ2-7	.	TRBV19	TGTGCCAGTAGTAAAAGGGGACTAGCGGTATACGAGCAGTACTTC	CASSKRGLAVYEQYF
TRBD2	TRBJ2-1	.	TRBV6-4	TGTGCCAGCAGTGACTCCCCGGGACTAGATTCCCATGAGCAGTTCTTC	CASSDSPGLDSHEQFF
.	TRBJ2-1	.	TRBV29-1	TGCAGCGTTAGGGAGACGGGGGACAATGAGCAGTTCTTC	CSVRETGDNEQFF
.	TRBJ1-2	.	TRBV6-5	TGTGCCAGCAGTTACTCAGGGGGCTATGGCTACACCTTC	CASSYSGGYGYTF
.	TRBJ2-3	.	TRBV6-4	TGTGCCAGCAGTGACGGATCAGGCCCCACAGATACGCAGTATTTT	CASSDGSGPTDTQYF
.	TRBJ1-4	.	TRBV7-9	TGTGCCAGCAGCTTGGGTGACACGGGAAATGAAAAACTGTTTTTT	CASSLGDTGNEKLFF
TRBD1	TRBJ2-1	.	TRBV11-3	TGTGCCAGCAGCTGGGGACAGGGAGAGTGGAATGAGCAGTTCTTC	CASSWGQGEWNEQFF
.	TRBJ2-5	.	TRBV29-1	TGCAGCGTTGAGGTTCGGAACGGGATGTGGGAGACCCAGTACTTC	CSVEVRNGMWETQYF
.	TRBJ2-5	.	TRBV6-5	TGTGCCAGTCGTCTAAGCGAGACCCAGTACTTC	CASRLSETQYF
.	TRBJ2-6	.	TRBV7-2	TGTGCCAGCACCTCAGGGGTGGGCTCTGGGGCCAACGTCCTGACTTTC	CASTSGVGSGANVLTF
.	TRBJ2-7	once	TRBV5-4	TGTGCCAGCAGCCAGGACTGGAGCTCCTACGAGCAGTACTTC	CASSQDWSSYEQYF
TRBD2	TRBJ2-7	.	TRBV5-6	TGTGCCAGCAGCTCGTTGACTAGCGGGGATCCGTTGGTGCAGTACTTC	CASSSLTSGDPLVQYF
TRBD2	TRBJ2-1	.	TRBV14	TGTGCCAGCAGTACTAGCGGGAGGGCCGTTGAGCAGTTCTTC	CASSTSGRAVEQFF
TRBD2	TRBJ2-5	.	TRBV7-9	TGTGCCAGCAGCTCCGGGGGAGGGTACCAAGAGACCCAGTACTTC	CASSSGGGYQETQYF
TRBD2	TRBJ2-1	.	TRBV27	TGTGCCAGCAGTTTATCGATAATAGCGGGAGGTGGCGGTGAGCAGTTCTTC	CASSLSIIAGGGGEQFF
TRBD1	TRBJ1-1	.	TRBV5-8	TGTGCCAGCAGCTTGCTGGGACAGGGGGCTGTGGTAACTGAAGCTTTCTTT	CASSLLGQGAVVTEAFF
.	TRBJ2-1	.	TRBV7-3	TGTGCCAGCAGCCCCTCTGGTCTAGCGCCCTACAATGAGCAGTTCTTC	CASSPSGLAPYNEQFF
TRBD2	TRBJ2-1	.	TRBV5-5	TGTGCCAGCAGCTCGGGGACTAGCGGGTACAATGAGCAGTTCTTC	CASSSGTSGYNEQFF
.	TRBJ2-3	.	TRBV12-5	TGTGCTAGTGGTTTGGTACAGGGAGATACGCAGTATTTT	CASGLVQGDTQYF
.	TRBJ2-7	.	TRBV5-6	TGTGCCAGCAGCTTGGTAACAGGCAACGAGCAGTACTTC	CASSLVTGNEQYF
TRBD2	TRBJ2-5	.	TRBV15	TGTGCCACCAGCAGAGACTCCAAGCGGGAGATCGGGGAGACCCAGTACTTC	CATSRDSKREIGETQYF